This T cell receptor (beta chain) was documented in a study of T cell responses to AZD1222 COVID-19 vaccine. The protocol was immunoSEQ multiplex PCR, while the TCRdb copy is restricted to in-frame clones and leaves out a portion. The table lists approximately 70,000 clones, 80% to 90% of them singletons. Study-wide results and limits: The span of vaccine-associated CD4 TCRs extended across spike, with dominance at 160-218 and 743-854. Nearly half of unique spike-specific TCRs reportedly avoided B.1.351 and B.1.1.7 mutated regions. A mostly white British donor set with more females was recruited, and clonal diversity was possibly underestimated.

The germline V gene encodes CDR1 MDHEN and CDR2 SYDVKM. There are 12 residues in the CDR3. V lost 8 bases and J 1 base, leaving 8 bases between the germline ends. As to this clone: What it binds is not known.

The sequencing here drew on peripheral blood, taken on day 0 of AZD1222 vaccination. This sequence joins TRBV28 and TRBJ2-5, with D uncertain. The receptor's source is an adult in good health. The CDR3 spells CASGLLQETQYF. DNA for the CDR3: TGTGCCAGCGGCCTTCTCCAAGAGACCCAGTACTTC.